These 32 T cell receptor beta chains came from one sample sequenced in a study of shared clonotypes between healthy human individuals. Clones were read by immunoSEQ multiplex PCR, and TCRdb kept only the in-frame ones, dropping some. In the table there are millions of clones, 85% to 95% of which are singletons. The sample taken for sequencing was naive CD4+ T cells sorted from blood. Subset given: CD45RA+ positively selected. Every receptor here comes from a young man in good health.

The chain combines TRBV5-1 with TRBJ1-1; 7 positions match TRBD1. This CDR3 is built from 12 residues. J was trimmed by 4 bases and V by 4 bases; bases with no gene match: 1. CDR1 and CDR2 from the germline V gene are SGHRS and YFSETQ. CDR3 amino acids: CASSRQGTEAFF. The CDR3 nucleotides read TGCGCCAGCAGCCGACAGGGCACTGAAGCTTTCTTT.

The count of this clone is one. This specimen includes other DNA sequences encoding the same CDR3. The V gene is TRBV20-1, the J gene TRBJ2-7; no clear D gene. Germline values: CDR1 DFQATT, CDR2 SNEGSKA (reference sequence). CDR3 size: 11 residues. With 0 bases removed from V and 6 bases from J, the gap between germline ends came to 6 bases. The CDR3 coding sequence is TGCAGTGCTAGAGATGGTCCCGAGCAGTACTTC. The encoded protein is CSARDGPEQYF.

This chain joins TRBV28 and TRBJ2-7, with TRBD1 matching over 10 bases. V dropped 6 bases and J dropped 4; count of bases not matched to a gene: 6. Germline values: CDR1 MDHEN, CDR2 SYDVKM. The CDR3 covers 14 residues. The CDR3 reads CASRSTGGRYEQYF. CDR3 DNA sequence: TGTGCCAGCAGGTCGACAGGGGGCCGGTACGAGCAGTACTTC.

This chain links TRBV12-5 with TRBJ2-3; possible D gene TRBD2, 7 bases. The CDR3 totals 15 residues. Per the germline V gene, CDR1 is LGHNT and CDR2 is FRNRAP. V was cut by 1 base and J by 2 bases, with 10 bases left in between. CDR3 bases: TGTGCTAGTGGTTTGGACGGGGGGCCCACAGATACGCAGTATTTT. This codes for CASGLDGGPTDTQYF.

This rearrangement joins TRBV5-4 to TRBJ1-6, with a possible D match to TRBD1 (5 bases). V was trimmed by 4 bases and J by 6 bases, leaving 17 bases between them. The CDR3 loop spans 16 amino acids. Germline V gene sequence: CDR1 SGHNT, CDR2 YYREEE (reference sequence). The CDR3 bases are TGTGCCAGCAGCACGCTCGGCGGGGGAGTTAATTCACCCCTCCACTTT. Its translation: CASSTLGGGVNSPLHF.

The chain carries TRBV10-3 and TRBJ2-7; D is tentatively TRBD1 or TRBD2 (5 bases each). The CDR3 is 14 residues long. Germline loops: CDR1 ENHRY, CDR2 SYGVKD. Trimming took 0 bases from V and 6 from J, leaving 12 bases between them. The CDR3 DNA follows: TGTGCCATCAGTGAGTCTCCCGGGACCGCCGAGCAGTACTTC. Encoded protein: CAISESPGTAEQYF.

In the case of this clone: An end of the junction does not agree with germline; a read error may underlie this. This specimen includes other DNA sequences encoding the same CDR3. This chain joins TRBV7-2 and TRBJ2-5, with D possibly being TRBD2 (7 bases). Germline V lookup: CDR1 SGHTA, CDR2 FQGNSA. CDR3 length: 14 amino acids. CDR3 in amino acids: CASSLGGAGETQYF. The CDR3 DNA follows: TGTGCCAGCAGTTTAGGGGGGGCAGGGGAGACCCAGTACTTC.

V gene TRBV9 combines with J gene TRBJ2-1; the match to TRBD1 covers 7 bases. Germline V gene sequence: CDR1 SGDLS, CDR2 YYNGEE. Trimming removed 4 bases from V and 2 bases from J; junction bases left unmatched: 6. The CDR3 extends over 15 amino acids. The chain's CDR3 is CASSTGDTPYNEQFF. In DNA, the CDR3 is TGTGCCAGCAGCACAGGGGACACCCCCTACAATGAGCAGTTCTTC.

This clone was detected once. This rearrangement joins TRBV2 to TRBJ1-6; 7 bases agree with TRBD1. The V and J ends lost 5 bases and 8 bases, in that order; junction bases with no gene match: 9. The CDR3 runs 15 residues. Germline assignment: CDR1 SNHLY and CDR2 FYNNEI. CDR3 sequence reads: CASSSAGTAYSPLHF. In DNA form, the CDR3 reads TGTGCCAGCAGTAGCGCCGGGACAGCCTATTCACCCCTCCACTTT.

The J gene is TRBJ2-2, the V gene TRBV6-6; D is possibly TRBD2 (6 bases). CDR1 MNHNY and CDR2 SVGAGI come from the germline V gene (reference sequence). The V and J ends lost 6 bases and 2 bases respectively, with 13 bases between them. CDR3 size: 15 residues. This CDR3 reads CASRVKGTNTGELFF. The CDR3 bases are TGTGCCAGCAGAGTCAAGGGGACTAACACCGGGGAGCTGTTTTTT.

The genes are TRBV10-1 and TRBJ2-2, with 7 positions matching TRBD2. Germline trimming cut 0 bases from V and 7 bases from J; bases unmatched to any gene: 8. CDR1 and CDR2 (germline): WNHNN, SYGVQD (reference sequence). The CDR3 extends over 16 amino acids. The CDR3 spells CASSESGRVGIGELFF. CDR3 in DNA: TGCGCCAGCAGTGAGTCTGGGAGGGTAGGGATCGGGGAGCTGTTTTTT.

The chain combines TRBV5-1 with TRBJ2-5; a weak D match, TRBD1 (6 bases). V lost 4 bases and J lost 4, with 17 bases in between. Germline V lookup: CDR1 SGHRS, CDR2 YFSETQ. The CDR3 is 15 amino acids. As DNA, the CDR3 is TGCGCCAGCAGCAGAATCCGGGACATCGGAGAGACCCAGTACTTC. Its protein is CASSRIRDIGETQYF.

The rearrangement uses TRBV10-1 and TRBJ2-6, with D perhaps TRBD1 or TRBD2 (5 bases each). Germline CDR1 WNHNN, CDR2 SYGVQD (reference sequence). The V end was cut by 1 base, the J end by 0 bases, with 13 bases between. The CDR3 is 18 residues long. The CDR3 reads CASSEFRDRDSGANVLTF. The CDR3 DNA reads as TGCGCCAGCAGTGAGTTTCGGGACCGAGACTCTGGGGCCAACGTCCTGACTTTC.

V and J are TRBV7-9 and TRBJ1-6; 7 bases map to TRBD1. The CDR3 consists of 14 residues. Germline V gene sequence: CDR1 SEHNR, CDR2 FQNEAQ (reference sequence). The V gene end was trimmed by 3 bases and the J gene end by 7 bases; junction bases not matched to a gene: 3. CDR3 bases: TGTGCCAGCAGCTTCGACAGGGTCAATTCACCCCTCCACTTT. Translating it yields CASSFDRVNSPLHF.

The rearrangement joins TRBV5-1 to TRBJ1-2, with a possible D match to TRBD1 (5 bases). V was pared by 4 bases and J by 4 bases, with 26 bases between. Germline V gives CDR1 SGHRS, CDR2 YFSETQ. The CDR3 consists of 18 residues. CDR3 residues: CASSPAPGTAERGYGYTF. The CDR3 DNA reads as TGCGCCAGCAGCCCTGCCCCCGGGACCGCGGAGAGGGGCTATGGCTACACCTTC.

The CDR3 reads CASSRQGDLSGTEAFF. The CDR3 coding sequence is TGTGCCAGCAGCCGACAGGGTGATTTGTCGGGGACTGAAGCTTTCTTT. The rearrangement uses TRBV9 and TRBJ1-1, with 7 bases matching TRBD1. This CDR3 contains 16 residues. The V segment lost 4 bases and the J segment 5 bases; nucleotides outside the gene matches: 14. Germline CDR1 SGDLS, CDR2 YYNGEE.

This clone was detected only once. This chain connects TRBV7-9 to TRBJ2-1, with 9 positions matching TRBD1. CDR3 length: 15 amino acids. Unmatched junction bases numbered 7, after V lost 4 bases and J lost 6 bases. The V gene's germline CDR1 is SEHNR and CDR2 FQNEAQ (reference sequence). CDR3: CASSSGQGNSNEQFF. CDR3 coding DNA: TGTGCCAGCAGCTCCGGACAGGGGAACTCCAATGAGCAGTTCTTC.

The chain has TRBV7-6 and TRBJ1-1; the D gene is possibly TRBD1 (6 bases). Trimming took 3 bases from V and 0 from J, leaving 8 bases between them. The length of the CDR3 is 14 residues. Germline-derived CDR1 and CDR2 are SGHVS and FNYEAQ. The CDR3 bases are TGTGCCAGCAGCTTCGGACAGATGAACACTGAAGCTTTCTTT. Translation gives CASSFGQMNTEAFF. Full variable domain (rest looked up from reference TRBV7-6 and TRBJ1-1): GAGVSQSPRYKVTKRGQDVALRCDPISGHVSLYWYRQALGQGPEFLTYFNYEAQQDKSGLPNDRFSAERPEGSISTLTIQRTEQRDSAMYRCASSFGQMNTEAFFGQGTRLTVV.

V gene TRBV28 combines with J gene TRBJ2-7; a possible D gene is TRBD2 (6 bases). The V end was cut by 5 bases, the J end by 3 bases, with 23 bases between. The CDR3 is 17 amino acids. From germline, CDR1 is MDHEN and CDR2 SYDVKM. For the CDR3, the DNA is TGTGCCAGCAGTCCACCACGACCGGGACTCGGAATCTACGAGCAGTACTTC. Its protein is CASSPPRPGLGIYEQYF.

V and J are TRBV7-6 and TRBJ2-3; TRBD1 agrees at 11 bases. Germline V gives CDR1 SGHVS, CDR2 FNYEAQ. V lost 5 bases, J lost 0 bases, and 7 bases stayed unmatched. The CDR3 loop spans 17 amino acids. Here the CDR3 DNA reads TGTGCCAGCAGCGCGATCCGGGACAGGGGGAGCACAGATACGCAGTATTTT. Translation: CASSAIRDRGSTDTQYF.

Here the CDR3 reads CASSRARQGAGETQYF. The CDR3 coding sequence is TGTGCCAGCAGTCGCGCCCGACAGGGGGCGGGAGAGACCCAGTACTTC. The rearrangement joins TRBV6-4 to TRBJ2-5; 10 nucleotides align to TRBD1. After removal of 5 bases from V and 4 bases from J, the junction contained 10 bases not matched to a gene. CDR3 length: 16 amino acids. Looked up from germline, CDR1 is MRHNA and CDR2 is SNTAGT.

The chain carries TRBV4-1 and TRBJ1-1; TRBD1 is a possible D gene (5 bases). The CDR3 contains 15 residues. Between the trimmed V and J ends, which lost 0 bases and 4 bases, there was a span of 12 bases. Germline loops: CDR1 MGHRA, CDR2 YSYEKL. CDR3 bases: TGCGCCAGCAGCCAAGAAGGGGCCTTGGGCACTGAAGCTTTCTTT. Translation gives CASSQEGALGTEAFF.

The chain joins TRBV11-2 to TRBJ2-2; D is uncertain. With 2 bases removed from V and 4 bases from J, the gap between germline ends came to 11 bases. Germline-derived CDR1 and CDR2 are SGHAT and FQNNGV. The CDR3 has 15 residues. The CDR3 DNA follows: TGTGCCAGCAGCTTAAGGGCGCGAACCACCGGGGAGCTGTTTTTT. Amino acid sequence: CASSLRARTTGELFF.

This clone was detected only once. The rearrangement joins TRBV11-3 to TRBJ1-1, with D possibly TRBD1 on 6 matching bases. The germline V gene encodes CDR1 SGHNT and CDR2 YENEEA. This CDR3 spans 14 amino acids. V dropped 6 bases and J dropped 1 base, with 12 bases sitting between them. DNA of the CDR3: TGTGCCAGCAGTATGGGACACCCGAACACTGAAGCTTTCTTT. This sequence encodes CASSMGHPNTEAFF.

This CDR3 reads CASSRRTGLYGYTF. The DNA for the CDR3 is TGTGCCAGCAGTCGGAGGACAGGGTTGTATGGCTACACCTTC. The chain is built from TRBV5-8 and TRBJ1-2; 8 nucleotides agree with TRBD1. V gave up 5 bases and J gave up 5 bases; unmatched junction bases: 8. Germline-derived CDR1 and CDR2 are SGHTS and YDEGEE. The CDR3 sequence is 14 residues long.

This clone was picked up one time. This chain joins TRBV10-3 and TRBJ2-3; perhaps D is TRBD1 or TRBD2 (5 bases each). The CDR3 is 15 amino acids. The V end was cut by 4 bases, the J end by 3 bases, with 14 bases between. The germline CDR1 and CDR2 sequences are ENHRY and SYGVKD. CDR3 nucleotide sequence: TGTGCCATCAGTGCGGGACCCTCAGAAACAGATACGCAGTATTTT. Protein product: CAISAGPSETDTQYF.

The rearrangement links TRBV5-1 to TRBJ1-6; 9 bases agree with TRBD1. This CDR3 spans 15 amino acids. J gave up 14 bases and V 4 bases, and 13 bases lay outside the gene matches. Per the germline V gene, CDR1 is SGHRS and CDR2 is YFSETQ. CDR3 sequence: CASSAVTGGPQALHF. The CDR3 DNA reads TGCGCCAGCAGCGCTGTAACAGGGGGCCCACAGGCCCTCCACTTT.

The chain carries TRBV6-1 and TRBJ1-4; 8 positions match TRBD1. With V trimmed by 6 bases and J by 1 base, 4 bases remained unmatched. The CDR3 is made up of 15 amino acids. From germline, CDR1 is MNHNS and CDR2 SASEGT. CDR3 coding DNA: TGTGCCAGCAGGGACAGGGAACGAACTAATGAAAAACTGTTTTTT. It translates to CASRDRERTNEKLFF.

The chain is built from TRBV7-9 and TRBJ1-4, with 10 bases identical to TRBD1. V dropped 5 bases and J dropped 8; count of bases not matched to a gene: 5. Germline values: CDR1 SEHNR, CDR2 FQNEAQ (reference sequence). The CDR3 runs to 14 residues. The CDR3 DNA reads as TGTGCCAGCAGCCGGGACAGGGGAGGCGAAAAACTGTTTTTT. It is translated as CASSRDRGGEKLFF.

Concerning this clone: In the same sample, other DNA sequences code for this CDR3. V is TRBV7-9 and J is TRBJ2-7; D may be TRBD1 (6 bases). The ends were cut back, 0 bases at V and 3 bases at J, with 12 bases in the middle. The germline V gene has CDR1 SEHNR and CDR2 FQNEAQ (reference sequence). The CDR3 length is 15 residues. CDR3 DNA sequence: TGTGCCAGCAGCTTAGCGGCACAGGGTGGCTACGAGCAGTACTTC. Its translation is CASSLAAQGGYEQYF.

The rearrangement joins TRBV7-9 to TRBJ1-4; D ambiguous. This CDR3 has 18 amino acids. Germline V gene sequence: CDR1 SEHNR, CDR2 FQNEAQ (reference sequence). Trimming took off 5 bases at V and 5 bases at J, with 24 bases between the two ends. DNA for the CDR3: TGTGCCAGCAGCGGTATGGGGTTTTCAGTGGACCCAAATGAAAAACTGTTTTTT. The encoded protein is CASSGMGFSVDPNEKLFF.

The count of this clone is one. The V call is TRBV6-4, the J call TRBJ1-2, with 8 bases lining up with TRBD1. CDR1 and CDR2 (germline): MRHNA, SNTAGT. The CDR3 is 12 amino acids. With V trimmed by 6 bases and J by 3 bases, 0 bases remained unmatched. The CDR3 sequence: CASRQGDYGYTF. The CDR3 DNA is TGTGCCAGCAGACAGGGGGACTATGGCTACACCTTC.